This T cell receptor (beta chain) was observed in a study of beta chain features in type 1 diabetes listed by TCRdb under 2018. Turning to the overall study: Mean age, gender distribution, total cell number and subset yield did not differ between patients and healthy donors. A total of about 99,000,000 sorted cells were examined across all samples, and RNA yield correlated strongly with the number of cells per subset. In the study, TCRB repertoires of sorted circulating CD4+ T cell subsets from recently diagnosed type 1 diabetes patients were compared with those of matched healthy donors. Regulatory and stem cell-like memory subsets were obtained from only 8 patients and about eight healthy donors, while naive and central memory subsets were obtained from all 30 or so donors. The paper as a whole reports these results and caveats: Because small numbers of individuals were included in the HLA sub-analyses, any influence of HLA type on TCRB rearrangement was left unresolved. Naive, central memory and regulatory TCRB repertoires appeared more similar among patients than among healthy donors. Because cDNA rather than genomic DNA was sequenced, highly expressing activated cells could have been over-represented, although no difference in activation and CD3 levels was found between groups. PCR might favor shorter templates, but patient and control samples were amplified and corrected together, so any skew would affect both groups equally. Patients with type 1 diabetes made fewer insertions and deleted more nucleotides at VDJ recombination sites, implying thymic rearrangement abnormalities. In all four CD4+ subsets, TCRB CDR3 length was moderately but significantly shorter in type 1 diabetes patients.

As concerns this clone: Its antigen remains undetermined. Base qualities are not at hand, and no much larger clone is one base apart.

The entire isolated RNA was reverse transcribed using the High Capacity cDNA Reverse Transcription Kit, and thus expressed TCRB transcripts were sequenced. Naive, central memory and regulatory T cell samples underwent deep immunoSEQ sequencing, averaging around 4 million total reads per sample. Sorted cells were lysed in RLT buffer, and RNA was extracted using DNase-treated RNeasy Micro or Mini kits according to cell number. To prevent cross-contamination, each cell subset was processed individually, whereas patient and healthy donor samples were processed jointly. TCRB sequences were amplified from cDNA with the immunoSEQ multiplex PCR, producing 87-bp fragments spanning the CDR3 region. The amplicons were sequenced using the Illumina HiSeq platform. The authors' analysis ran thus. PCR bias was computationally corrected using synthetic template baselines, reads within Hamming distance 2 were collapsed, and singletons that could not be merged were discarded. By aligning reads against IMGT, V, D and J genes, CDR3 length, and insertions or deletions at six rearrangement sites were assigned. Within each subset, clonotype counts were normalized to sorted cell number, after which true diversity and Gini coefficients were computed with the tcR R package. The overlap coefficient, calculated on TCRB nucleotide sequences, was used to quantify repertoire sharing. As a proxy for the pre-selection repertoire, out-of-frame TCRB sequences from naive cells were analyzed. TCRdb carries this immuneACCESS record with in-frame sequences only. Its versions omit some clonotypes, under half of them owing to an unresolved V gene in the studies checked, with the rest unexplained. That table supplies the V and J calls and clone size; D and trimming were determined from the DNA. The sample profile shows a few hundred thousand clones; about 16% of them were found once. 0.019% of the sample belongs to the ten largest clones.

A single peripheral blood draw of around 0.11 L on average was collected from each donor into heparinised tubes. Naive, central memory, regulatory and stem cell-like memory CD4+ T cells were sorted on a BD FACSAria II using a panel including CD45RO, CCR7, CD25, CD127, CD95 and CD27. All sorted populations exceeded 98% purity. PBMCs were isolated right away by Lymphoprep density gradient centrifugation and were stained directly, without culture. So that batch effects would be minimized, each experiment stained and sorted samples in pairs, pairing one healthy donor with one patient. Taken from cysteine to phenylalanine, the CDR3 has 12 residues. The DNA shown is the 36-base CDR3, in frame from base 1. CDR1 and CDR2 (GTSNPN, SVGIG) derive from the germline V gene (reference sequence). V loses 5 bases, J loses 0 bases, and the germline ends lie 4 bases apart.

This sequence originates from a woman between 18 and 29 years old in good health. Sequenced sample: naive CD4+ T cells from blood. The cell subset or site label on this specimen signifies: true naive CD4+ T cells. The receptor chain draws on TRBV30 and TRBJ1-4; the D gene is unclear. Here is the DNA: TGTGCCTGGGACACAACTAATGAAAAACTGTTTTTT. It encodes CAWDTTNEKLFF.